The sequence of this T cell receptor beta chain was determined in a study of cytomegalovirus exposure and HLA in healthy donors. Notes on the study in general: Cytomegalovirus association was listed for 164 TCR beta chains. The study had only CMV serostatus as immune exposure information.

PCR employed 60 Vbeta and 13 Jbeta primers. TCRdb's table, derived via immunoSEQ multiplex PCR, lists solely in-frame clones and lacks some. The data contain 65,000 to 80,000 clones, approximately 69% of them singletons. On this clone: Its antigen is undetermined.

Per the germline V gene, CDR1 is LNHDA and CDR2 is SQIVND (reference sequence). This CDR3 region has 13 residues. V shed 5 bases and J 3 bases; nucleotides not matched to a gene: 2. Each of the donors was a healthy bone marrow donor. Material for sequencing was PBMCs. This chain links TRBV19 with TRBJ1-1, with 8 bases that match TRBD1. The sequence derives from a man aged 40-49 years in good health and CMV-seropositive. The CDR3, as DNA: TGTGCCAGTAGTCAGGGGGCTGACACTGAAGCTTTCTTT. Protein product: CASSQGADTEAFF.